A selection of T cell receptor beta chains follows, all from one sample in a study of blood T cell repertoires in COVID-19. Clones were sequenced by immunoSEQ multiplex PCR, and TCRdb holds only the in-frame ones, with some missing. The top ten clones hold roughly 0.92% of a sample with around 470,000 clones, 89% of them seen once. Sequenced sample: peripheral blood. The receptors derive from a man aged 18-30 years with COVID-19, enrolled during active disease. Each CDR3 is given with its conserved first and last residue. Each record gives: V gene, D gene, J gene, clone size, CDR3 protein, CDR3 DNA. D genes are given only for firm matches. Where a row states a size, it is once, few, many or the class of an expanded clone; other rows omit it.

TRBV19	TRBD1	TRBJ1-5	.	CASSTAGTGAGGWGQPQHF	TGTGCCAGTAGTACAGCCGGGACAGGGGCAGGCGGTTGGGGTCAGCCCCAGCATTTT
TRBV2	TRBD2	TRBJ2-1	.	CASRLAGGSNEQFF	TGTGCCAGCAGACTAGCGGGAGGGAGCAATGAGCAGTTCTTC
TRBV15	TRBD1	TRBJ2-1	.	CATSTTGTGVYNEQFF	TGTGCCACCAGCACCACCGGGACAGGGGTCTACAATGAGCAGTTCTTC
TRBV23-1	TRBD2	TRBJ2-1	.	CASTGRGGRNEQFF	TGCGCCAGCACCGGGAGGGGGGGCAGGAATGAGCAGTTCTTC
TRBV2	.	TRBJ1-2	many	CASIWQGTNYGYTF	TGTGCCAGCATTTGGCAGGGGACTAACTATGGCTACACCTTC
TRBV7-6	.	TRBJ2-1	.	CASSLLGKKIKGYNEQFF	TGTGCCAGCAGCTTATTAGGGAAAAAGATTAAGGGGTACAATGAGCAGTTCTTC
TRBV3-1/TRBV3-2	TRBD2	TRBJ2-1	.	CASSPTQRGYNEQFF	TGTGCCAGCAGCCCCACGCAGCGGGGGTACAATGAGCAGTTCTTC
TRBV15	.	TRBJ1-1	.	CATSRDKGSEAFF	TGTGCCACCAGCCGGGACAAGGGCTCGGAAGCTTTCTTT
TRBV28	.	TRBJ2-4	.	CASSFTTSYDIQYF	TGTGCCAGCAGCTTCACCACTAGTTATGACATTCAGTACTTC
TRBV9	.	TRBJ2-7	.	CASSGHAYEQYF	TGTGCCAGCAGCGGACATGCGTACGAGCAGTACTTC
TRBV10-1	TRBD2	TRBJ2-1	.	CASSELAGTYNNEQFF	TGCGCCAGCAGTGAACTAGCGGGGACTTATAACAATGAGCAGTTCTTC
TRBV5-4	TRBD1	TRBJ1-1	few	CASSQWTGNTEAFF	TGTGCCAGCAGCCAATGGACAGGGAACACTGAAGCTTTCTTT
TRBV2	.	TRBJ2-7	.	CASSDLSYPFGQYF	TGTGCCAGCAGTGACTTAAGCTACCCTTTTGGGCAGTACTTC
TRBV7-9	TRBD1	TRBJ1-4	.	CASSQRTGVNEKLFF	TGTGCCAGCAGCCAACGGACAGGGGTGAATGAAAAACTGTTTTTT
TRBV4-2	TRBD2	TRBJ2-3	few	CASSQDGQRGGSTDTQYF	TGTGCCAGCAGCCAAGACGGCCAGCGGGGGGGGAGCACAGATACGCAGTATTTT
TRBV5-1	TRBD1	TRBJ1-2	.	CASSRDREVGYTF	TGCGCCAGCAGCCGGGACAGGGAGGTCGGCTACACCTTC
TRBV9	TRBD1	TRBJ1-2	.	CASSARTGGINGYTF	TGTGCCAGCAGCGCAAGGACAGGGGGCATCAATGGCTACACCTTC
TRBV3-1/TRBV3-2	.	TRBJ2-6	.	CASSQGRRSGANVLTF	TGTGCCAGCAGCCAGGGCAGACGCTCTGGGGCCAACGTCCTGACTTTC
TRBV29-1	.	TRBJ2-2	.	CSATGSNTGELFF	TGCAGCGCTACAGGATCGAACACCGGGGAGCTGTTTTTT
TRBV5-1	.	TRBJ2-7	once	CASTWGGSYEQYF	TGCGCCAGCACGTGGGGCGGAAGCTACGAGCAGTACTTC
TRBV6-6	TRBD2	TRBJ2-3	.	CASRSTSGGTTDTQYF	TGTGCCAGCAGATCGACTAGCGGGGGTACCACAGATACGCAGTATTTT
TRBV7-9	TRBD2	TRBJ2-2	.	CASSSGLAGVNTGELFF	TGTGCCAGCAGCTCAGGACTAGCGGGAGTGAACACCGGGGAGCTGTTTTTT
TRBV4-1	.	TRBJ2-2	.	CASSHLASTTGELFF	TGCGCCAGCAGCCACCTTGCGAGCACCACCGGGGAGCTGTTTTTT
TRBV11-2	TRBD2	TRBJ2-7	.	CASSMGLAGTYEQYF	TGTGCCAGCAGCATGGGACTAGCGGGCACCTACGAGCAGTACTTC
TRBV19	.	TRBJ2-3	few	CASSMSGGRSTDTQYF	TGTGCCAGTAGTATGTCGGGGGGCCGGAGCACAGATACGCAGTATTTT
TRBV9	TRBD2	TRBJ2-3	.	CASSALAGELSDTQYF	TGTGCCAGCAGCGCCTTAGCGGGGGAGCTGTCAGATACGCAGTATTTT
TRBV10-1	.	TRBJ2-5	.	CASSDGGLTGVTQYF	TGCGCCAGCAGTGACGGGGGACTCACCGGGGTGACCCAGTACTTC
TRBV7-8	TRBD1	TRBJ1-6	.	CASSSWTGPGSPLHF	TGTGCCAGCAGCTCATGGACAGGGCCAGGCTCACCCCTCCACTTT
TRBV7-2	TRBD2	TRBJ2-3	.	CASSKNSGANTDTQYF	TGTGCCAGCAGCAAAAATAGCGGGGCAAACACAGATACGCAGTATTTT
TRBV2	.	TRBJ1-1	.	CASSVQGAEAFF	TGTGCCAGCAGCGTACAGGGAGCTGAAGCTTTCTTT